Below are 25 T cell receptor beta chains sequenced from a single sample in a study of OX40 agonist ivuxolimab in advanced cancers. Assay: immunoSEQ multiplex PCR; the TCRdb copy retains only in-frame clones and omits some. The repertoire holds around 40,000 clones, with 70% to 90% as singletons. Sequencing used CD4+ or CD8+ T cells sorted from blood, obtained in a trial of the OX40 agonist ivuxolimab. The receptors here all came from an adult with an advanced solid tumor such as melanoma, head and neck, liver or kidney cancer.

The genes are TRBV5-6 and TRBJ1-1; D not certain. There are 11 residues in the CDR3. Trimming pared 0 bases from V and 10 bases from J, leaving 7 bases between. CDR1 and CDR2 from the germline V gene are SGHDT and YYEEEE. Here the CDR3 reads CASSLGERAFF. The CDR3 DNA follows: TGTGCCAGCAGCTTGGGGGAGAGAGCTTTCTTT.

The V call is TRBV28, the J call TRBJ2-7, with 11 bases fitting TRBD2. Germline assignment: CDR1 MDHEN and CDR2 SYDVKM. CDR3 length: 13 residues. The CDR3 is CPQVSGRAYEQYF. The CDR3 region has the DNA TGTCCCCAAGTTAGCGGGAGGGCCTACGAGCAGTACTTC.

V usage is TRBV29-1 and J usage is TRBJ1-1; TRBD1 might be the D (5 bases). The CDR3 consists of 11 residues. V lost 7 bases and J lost 4, with 10 bases in between. Looked up from germline, CDR1 is SQVTM and CDR2 is ANQGSEA. CDR3 sequence reads: CSADGGTEAFF. The CDR3 DNA sequence: TGCAGCGCCGACGGGGGCACTGAAGCTTTCTTT.

The J gene is TRBJ2-3, the V gene TRBV4-3, with D hard to call. Germline lookup yields CDR1 LGHNA and CDR2 YSLEER. Trimming pared 0 bases from V and 0 bases from J, leaving 7 bases between. CDR3 length equals 15 residues. Written as DNA, the CDR3 is TGCGCCAGCAGCCAAGAACGGCCTAGCACAGATACGCAGTATTTT. Translating gives CASSQERPSTDTQYF.

J is TRBJ1-1 and V is TRBV27, with a weak D call TRBD1 (6 bases). CDR1 is MNHEY, CDR2 SMNVEV, per germline (reference sequence). CDR3 length: 14 amino acids. V lost 4 bases, J lost 7 bases, and 16 bases lay in between. CDR3 amino acids: CASSYYRDNGEAFF. The CDR3 nucleotides read TGTGCCAGCAGTTACTATCGGGACAATGGTGAAGCTTTCTTT.

The V and J genes are TRBV2 and TRBJ1-2; no firm D call. CDR1 and CDR2 (germline): SNHLY, FYNNEI. The CDR3 has 17 residues. The V gene lost 1 base and the J gene lost 5 bases, with 20 bases spanning the gap. CDR3 loop: CASSEGARLDGRYGYTF. The CDR3, as DNA: TGTGCCAGCAGTGAAGGGGCCAGGCTGGACGGCCGGTATGGCTACACCTTC.

The chain employs TRBV4-1 and TRBJ1-2; 8 nucleotides match TRBD1. Germline lookup yields CDR1 MGHRA and CDR2 YSYEKL. This CDR3 comprises 15 residues. Germline trimming cut 1 base from V and 8 bases from J; bases unmatched to any gene: 9. The CDR3 region has the DNA TGCGCCAGCAGCCAAGGATGGCAGGGGGCTTGGGGCTACACCTTC. It is translated as CASSQGWQGAWGYTF.

This rearrangement joins TRBV5-8 to TRBJ2-7, with TRBD2 identical over 13 bases. V lost 3 bases, J lost 7 bases, and 10 bases stayed unmatched. The CDR3 runs to 16 residues. Germline lookup yields CDR1 SGHTS and CDR2 YDEGEE. CDR3 in amino acids: CASSYGTSGILEEQYF. The DNA of the CDR3 is TGTGCCAGCAGCTATGGGACTAGCGGGATACTCGAAGAGCAGTACTTC.

This chain joins TRBV12-1 and TRBJ2-5. TRBV12-1 is listed as a pseudogene. CDR3 length: 15 residues. The CDR3 sequence: CASSQGPSSQETQYF. In nucleotides, the CDR3 is TGTGCCAGCAGCCAAGGACCGAGCTCCCAAGAGACCCAGTACTTC.

The chain uses TRBV25-1 and TRBJ2-4; D gene uncertain. V lost 4 bases to trimming and J lost 6 bases, with 7 bases between them. This CDR3 comprises 12 residues. The germline V gene has CDR1 MGHDK and CDR2 SYGVNS. The CDR3 DNA reads TGTGCCAGCAGTGTGGGTGGAAACATTCAGTACTTC. Translated, it gives CASSVGGNIQYF.

The chain has TRBV13 and TRBJ2-5; the match to TRBD1 covers 7 bases. This CDR3 spans 14 amino acids. Trimming took 5 bases from V and 5 from J; bases not matched to a gene: 8. The germline CDR1 and CDR2 sequences are PRHDT and FYEKMQ (reference sequence). CDR3 amino acids: CASSVSTGWETQYF. The CDR3 DNA follows: TGTGCCAGCAGCGTGTCGACAGGGTGGGAGACCCAGTACTTC.

This chain joins TRBV30 and TRBJ2-1; D is perhaps TRBD2 (6 bases). This CDR3 is built from 15 residues. CDR1 and CDR2 from the germline V gene are GTSNPN and SVGIG (reference sequence). V was cut by 3 bases and J by 10 bases, with 22 bases left in between. In DNA form, the CDR3 reads TGTGCCTGGAGGCTATTAGGACTCCCCGGGAGCGAGCAGTTCTTC. This gives the protein CAWRLLGLPGSEQFF.

The rearrangement joins TRBV19 to TRBJ2-7; 11 positions match TRBD1. Trimming removed 5 bases from V and 2 bases from J; junction bases left unmatched: 5. The germline V gene has CDR1 LNHDA and CDR2 SQIVND (reference sequence). The CDR3 is 15 amino acids. The CDR3 is CASSAGTGGTYEQYF. In nucleotides, the CDR3 is TGTGCCAGTAGTGCCGGGACAGGGGGAACCTACGAGCAGTACTTC.

About this clone itself: Other nucleotide sequences in the sample specify the same CDR3. This chain connects TRBV5-1 to TRBJ2-3, with D perhaps TRBD1 or TRBD2 (5 bases each). This CDR3 is built from 17 residues. Germline V lookup: CDR1 SGHRS, CDR2 YFSETQ. Deletions cut 4 bases from V and 0 bases from J, with 18 bases between. Written as DNA, the CDR3 is TGCGCCAGCAGCAGGTCGGGGCTAGCAAGTAGCACAGATACGCAGTATTTT. It translates to CASSRSGLASSTDTQYF.

Only one count was recorded for this clone. The chain has TRBV2 and TRBJ2-7; perhaps TRBD1 as D (6 bases). Per the germline V gene, CDR1 is SNHLY and CDR2 is FYNNEI. The length of the CDR3 is 14 residues. Trimming took off 7 bases at V and 3 bases at J, with 16 bases between the two ends. The CDR3 loop is CASTQVGGYYEQYF. The CDR3 coding sequence is TGTGCCAGCACCCAGGTAGGGGGTTACTACGAGCAGTACTTC.

The CDR3 sequence: CASSPTLINTEAFF. The CDR3 region has the DNA TGTGCCAGCAGCCCGACCTTGATAAACACTGAAGCTTTCTTT. This chain joins TRBV5-6 and TRBJ1-1, with D uncertain. From germline, CDR1 is SGHDT and CDR2 YYEEEE. V dropped 4 bases and J dropped 2 bases, with 12 bases sitting between them. The CDR3 has 14 amino acids.

The V gene is TRBV18, the J gene TRBJ2-7, with D uncertain. The germline CDR1 and CDR2 sequences are KGHSH and LQKENI. V was trimmed by 6 bases and J by 1 base, leaving 10 bases between them. The CDR3 has 13 amino acids. The CDR3 nucleotides are TGTGCCAGCTCGGGCGACAAATCCTACGAGCAGTACTTC. This codes for CASSGDKSYEQYF.

The rearrangement joins TRBV11-1 to TRBJ1-1, with D maybe TRBD1 (6 bases). The V and J ends lost 4 bases and 7 bases respectively, with 10 bases between them. Germline V gene lookup returns CDR1 SGHAT and CDR2 FQDESV (reference sequence). This CDR3 is 12 amino acids long. The CDR3 DNA sequence: TGTGCCAGCAGCTCCGGGGGCATTGAAGCTTTCTTT. Amino acids: CASSSGGIEAFF.

The rearrangement joins TRBV5-6 to TRBJ2-5, with 7 positions matching TRBD2. This CDR3 contains 16 residues. Trimming removed 2 bases from V and 3 bases from J; junction bases left unmatched: 10. Germline lookup yields CDR1 SGHDT and CDR2 YYEEEE. In DNA, the CDR3 is TGTGCCAGCAGCTTCCTAGAGGGAGGGATAAAAGAGACCCAGTACTTC. It encodes CASSFLEGGIKETQYF.

This chain connects TRBV6-5 to TRBJ2-7, with D tentatively TRBD1 or TRBD2 (5 bases each). Germline V gene data show CDR1 as MNHEY and CDR2 as SVGAGI. The ends were cut back, 5 bases at V and 6 bases at J, with 14 bases in the middle. The CDR3 totals 13 residues. CDR3 DNA: TGTGCCAGCAGTCTCGGGGCCGCTGGCGAGCAGTACTTC. Translating it yields CASSLGAAGEQYF.

V usage is TRBV5-6 and J usage is TRBJ1-2; weak D call: TRBD1 (6 bases). The V and J ends lost 0 bases and 4 bases respectively, with 10 bases between them. The CDR3 spans 14 residues. In germline, CDR1 is SGHDT, CDR2 YYEEEE. CDR3 sequence (DNA): TGTGCCAGCAGCTTGGGCACGGGGGCCTATGGCTACACCTTC. Amino acid sequence: CASSLGTGAYGYTF.

The chain uses TRBV28 and TRBJ2-2; D remains ambiguous. This CDR3 is 15 amino acids long. Trimming took 2 bases from V and 2 from J, leaving 9 bases between them. CDR1 is MDHEN, CDR2 SYDVKM, per germline. CDR3 sequence: CASSLLRINTGELFF. As DNA, the CDR3 is TGTGCCAGCAGTTTACTCAGAATCAACACCGGGGAGCTGTTTTTT. Supplemented by reference TRBV28 and TRBJ2-2, the full variable domain reads DVKVTQSSRYLVKRTGEKVFLECVQDMDHENMFWYRQDPGLGLRLIYFSYDVKMKEKGDIPEGYSVSREKKERFSLILESASTNQTSMYLCASSLLRINTGELFFGEGSRLTVL.

The chain recombines TRBV15 with TRBJ2-7, with D hard to call. Trimming shortened V by 5 bases and J by 2 bases, and 10 bases separated the two germline ends. Germline V gene data show CDR1 as LNHNV and CDR2 as YYDKDF (reference sequence). The CDR3 runs 13 residues. CDR3 sequence (DNA): TGTGCCACCAGCGAACACCGAGCCTACGAGCAGTACTTC. This gives the protein CATSEHRAYEQYF.

In its sample, this clone is medium-sized. The V and J genes are TRBV5-1 and TRBJ2-1, with TRBD1 as a possible D gene (5 bases). V lost 1 base to trimming and J lost 9 bases, with 14 bases between them. The CDR3 totals 14 residues. CDR1 and CDR2 from the germline V gene are SGHRS and YFSETQ. The CDR3 DNA is TGCGCCAGCAGCTTGTCTTGGGGCTCTGGTGAGCAGTTCTTC. Protein sequence: CASSLSWGSGEQFF.

This chain uses TRBV11-2 with TRBJ2-3; unclear D gene. This CDR3 has 13 residues. V was clipped by 1 base and J by 9 bases, with 11 bases between them. In germline, CDR1 is SGHAT, CDR2 FQNNGV. The CDR3: CASSLGYRQTQYF. CDR3 DNA: TGTGCCAGCAGCTTAGGCTATCGCCAGACGCAGTATTTT.